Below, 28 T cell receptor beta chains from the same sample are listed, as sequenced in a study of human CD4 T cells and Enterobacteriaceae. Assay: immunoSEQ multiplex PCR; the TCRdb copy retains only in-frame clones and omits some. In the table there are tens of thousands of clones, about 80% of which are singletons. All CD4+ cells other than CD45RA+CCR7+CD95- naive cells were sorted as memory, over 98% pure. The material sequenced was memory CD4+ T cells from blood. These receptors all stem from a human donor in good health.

The CDR3 here is CASSGGTGGEEQYF. The DNA for the CDR3 is TGCGCCAGCAGCGGAGGGACAGGGGGTGAAGAGCAGTACTTC. This chain links TRBV5-1 with TRBJ2-7; TRBD1 matches at 11 bases. Germline V CDR1 and CDR2: SGHRS, YFSETQ. This CDR3 has 14 residues. Trimming took 4 bases from V and 7 from J; bases not matched to a gene: 7. Full variable domain (rest looked up from reference TRBV5-1 and TRBJ2-7): KAGVTQTPRYLIKTRGQQVTLSCSPISGHRSVSWYQQTPGQGLQFLFEYFSETQRNKGNFPGRFSGRQFSNSRSEMNVSTLELGDSALYLCASSGGTGGEEQYFGPGTRLTVT.

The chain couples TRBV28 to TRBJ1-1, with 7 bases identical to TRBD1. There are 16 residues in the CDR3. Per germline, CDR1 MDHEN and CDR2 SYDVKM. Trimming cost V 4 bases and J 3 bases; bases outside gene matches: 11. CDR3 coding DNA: TGTGCCAGCAGTTCCAACGGACAGGCGAGGTACACTGAAGCTTTCTTT. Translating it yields CASSSNGQARYTEAFF.

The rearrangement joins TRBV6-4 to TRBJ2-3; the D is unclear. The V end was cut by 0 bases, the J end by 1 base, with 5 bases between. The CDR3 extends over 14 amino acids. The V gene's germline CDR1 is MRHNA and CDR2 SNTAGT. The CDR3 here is CASSDSGGTDTQYF. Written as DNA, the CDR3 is TGTGCCAGCAGTGACTCAGGCGGCACAGATACGCAGTATTTT.

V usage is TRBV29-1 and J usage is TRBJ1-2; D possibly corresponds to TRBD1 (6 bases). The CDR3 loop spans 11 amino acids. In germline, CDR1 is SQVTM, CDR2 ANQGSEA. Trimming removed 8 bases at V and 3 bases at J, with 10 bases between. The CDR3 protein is CSTYRDYGYTF. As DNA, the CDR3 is TGCAGCACGTACAGGGACTATGGCTACACCTTC.

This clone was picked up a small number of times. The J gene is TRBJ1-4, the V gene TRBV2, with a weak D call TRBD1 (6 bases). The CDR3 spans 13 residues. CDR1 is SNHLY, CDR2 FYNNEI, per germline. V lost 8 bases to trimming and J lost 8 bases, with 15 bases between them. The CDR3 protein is CASQQGSEEKLFF. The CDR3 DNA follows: TGTGCCAGCCAACAGGGAAGTGAGGAAAAACTGTTTTTT. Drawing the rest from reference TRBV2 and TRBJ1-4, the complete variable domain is EPEVTQTPSHQVTQMGQEVILRCVPISNHLYFYWYRQILGQKVEFLVSFYNNEISEKSEIFDDQFSVERPDGSNFTLKIRSTKLEDSAMYFCASQQGSEEKLFFGSGTQLSVL.

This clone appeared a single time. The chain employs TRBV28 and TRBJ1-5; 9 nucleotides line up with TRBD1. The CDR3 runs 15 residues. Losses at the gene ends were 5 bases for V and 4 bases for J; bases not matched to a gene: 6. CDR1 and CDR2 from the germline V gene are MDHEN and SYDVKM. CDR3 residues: CASSLQQGANQPQHF. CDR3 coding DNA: TGTGCCAGCAGTCTTCAACAGGGGGCGAATCAGCCCCAGCATTTT.

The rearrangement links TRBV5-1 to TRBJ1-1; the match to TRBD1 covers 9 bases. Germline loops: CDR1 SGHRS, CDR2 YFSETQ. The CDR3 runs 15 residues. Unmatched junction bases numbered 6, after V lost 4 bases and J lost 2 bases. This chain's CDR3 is CASSRGTGRNTEAFF. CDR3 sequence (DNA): TGCGCCAGCAGCCGGGGGACAGGGAGAAACACTGAAGCTTTCTTT.

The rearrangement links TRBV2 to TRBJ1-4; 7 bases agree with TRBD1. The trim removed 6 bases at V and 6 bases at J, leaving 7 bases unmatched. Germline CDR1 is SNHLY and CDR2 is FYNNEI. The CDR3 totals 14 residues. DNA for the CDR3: TGTGCCAGCAGCCTGACAGGGAGGGATGAAAAACTGTTTTTT. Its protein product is CASSLTGRDEKLFF. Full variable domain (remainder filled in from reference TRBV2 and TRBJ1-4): EPEVTQTPSHQVTQMGQEVILRCVPISNHLYFYWYRQILGQKVEFLVSFYNNEISEKSEIFDDQFSVERPDGSNFTLKIRSTKLEDSAMYFCASSLTGRDEKLFFGSGTQLSVL.

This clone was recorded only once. This chain's CDR3 is CASREGGGAEQFF. Here the CDR3 DNA reads TGTGCCAGCAGGGAAGGTGGCGGGGCGGAGCAGTTCTTC. The chain carries TRBV6-4 and TRBJ2-1, with D possibly TRBD2 on 6 matching bases. V gave up 6 bases and J gave up 10 bases, with 16 bases separating them. CDR3 length: 13 amino acids. Germline assignment: CDR1 MRHNA and CDR2 SNTAGT.

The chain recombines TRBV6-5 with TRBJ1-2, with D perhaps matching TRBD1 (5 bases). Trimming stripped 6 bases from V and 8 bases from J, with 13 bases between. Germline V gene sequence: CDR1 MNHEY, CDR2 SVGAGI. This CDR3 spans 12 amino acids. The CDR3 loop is CASRRGKGGYTF. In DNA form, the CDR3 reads TGTGCCAGCAGAAGGGGAAAGGGCGGCTACACCTTC.

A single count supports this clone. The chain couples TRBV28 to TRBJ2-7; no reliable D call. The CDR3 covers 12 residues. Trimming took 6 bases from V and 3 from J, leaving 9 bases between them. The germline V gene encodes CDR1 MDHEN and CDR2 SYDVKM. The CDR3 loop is CASSPPGYEQYF. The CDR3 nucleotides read TGTGCCAGCAGCCCCCCAGGCTACGAGCAGTACTTC.

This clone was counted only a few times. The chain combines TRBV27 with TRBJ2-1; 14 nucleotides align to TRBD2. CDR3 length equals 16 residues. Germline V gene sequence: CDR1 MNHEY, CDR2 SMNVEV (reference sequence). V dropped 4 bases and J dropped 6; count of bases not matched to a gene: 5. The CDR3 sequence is CASSSLTSGRANEQFF. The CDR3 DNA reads TGTGCCAGCAGTTCGCTGACTAGCGGGAGGGCCAATGAGCAGTTCTTC.

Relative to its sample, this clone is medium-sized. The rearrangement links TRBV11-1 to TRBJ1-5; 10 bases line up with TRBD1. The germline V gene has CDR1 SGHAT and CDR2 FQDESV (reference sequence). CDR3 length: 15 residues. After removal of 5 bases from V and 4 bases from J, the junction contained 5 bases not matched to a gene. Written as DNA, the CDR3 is TGTGCCAGCAGCCCCGGGACAGGGGAAAATCAGCCCCAGCATTTT. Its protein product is CASSPGTGENQPQHF.

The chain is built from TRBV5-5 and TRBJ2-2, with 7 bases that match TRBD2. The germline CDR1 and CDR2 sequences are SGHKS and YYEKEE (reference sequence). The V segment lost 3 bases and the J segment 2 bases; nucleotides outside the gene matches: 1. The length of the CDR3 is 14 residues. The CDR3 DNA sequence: TGTGCCAGCAGCTGGGGACTAAACACCGGGGAGCTGTTTTTT. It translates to CASSWGLNTGELFF.

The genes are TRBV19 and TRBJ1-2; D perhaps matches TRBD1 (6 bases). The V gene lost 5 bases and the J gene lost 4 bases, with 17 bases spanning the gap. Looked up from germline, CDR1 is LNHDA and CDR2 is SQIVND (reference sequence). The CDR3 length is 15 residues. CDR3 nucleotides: TGTGCCAGTAGTGTGGACAGATTGGCCTTCTATGGCTACACCTTC. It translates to CASSVDRLAFYGYTF.

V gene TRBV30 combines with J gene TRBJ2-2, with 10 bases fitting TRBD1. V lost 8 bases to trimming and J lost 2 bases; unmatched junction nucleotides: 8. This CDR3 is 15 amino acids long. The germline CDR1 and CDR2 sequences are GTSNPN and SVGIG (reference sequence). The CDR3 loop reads CARGGDRGNTGELFF. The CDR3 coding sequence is TGTGCCAGGGGAGGGGACAGGGGCAACACCGGGGAGCTGTTTTTT.

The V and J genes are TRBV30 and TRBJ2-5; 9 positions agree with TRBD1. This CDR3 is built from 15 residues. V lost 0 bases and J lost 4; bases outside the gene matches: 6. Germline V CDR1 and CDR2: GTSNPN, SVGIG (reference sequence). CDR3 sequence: CAWSVYRGRGETQYF. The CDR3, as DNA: TGTGCCTGGAGTGTCTACAGGGGGCGGGGAGAGACCCAGTACTTC.

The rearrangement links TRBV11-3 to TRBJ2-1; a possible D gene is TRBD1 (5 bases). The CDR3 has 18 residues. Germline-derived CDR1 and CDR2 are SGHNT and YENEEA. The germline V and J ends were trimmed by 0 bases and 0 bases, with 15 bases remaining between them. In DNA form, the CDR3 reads TGTGCCAGCAGCTTAGATCAGGGCGGCTCACGCTCCTACAATGAGCAGTTCTTC. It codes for CASSLDQGGSRSYNEQFF.

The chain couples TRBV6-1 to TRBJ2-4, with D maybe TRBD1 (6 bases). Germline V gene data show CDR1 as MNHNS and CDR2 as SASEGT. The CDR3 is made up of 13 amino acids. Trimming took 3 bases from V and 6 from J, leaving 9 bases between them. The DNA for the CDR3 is TGTGCCAGCAGTGAGGACAGCACAAACATTCAGTACTTC. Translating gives CASSEDSTNIQYF.

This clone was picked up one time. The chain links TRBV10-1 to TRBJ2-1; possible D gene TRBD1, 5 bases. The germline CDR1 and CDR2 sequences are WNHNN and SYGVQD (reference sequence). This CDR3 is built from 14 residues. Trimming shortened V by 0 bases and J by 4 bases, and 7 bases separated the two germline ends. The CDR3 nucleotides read TGCGCCAGCAGTGAGTCGAAGGGGTACAATGAGCAGTTCTTC. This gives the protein CASSESKGYNEQFF.

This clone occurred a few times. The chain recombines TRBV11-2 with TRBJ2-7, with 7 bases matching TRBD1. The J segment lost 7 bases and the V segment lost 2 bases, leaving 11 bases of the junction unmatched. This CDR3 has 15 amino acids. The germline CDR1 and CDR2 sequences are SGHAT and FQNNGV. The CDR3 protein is CASSLLPMTGLEQYF. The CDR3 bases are TGTGCCAGCAGCTTACTACCGATGACAGGGCTTGAGCAGTACTTC.

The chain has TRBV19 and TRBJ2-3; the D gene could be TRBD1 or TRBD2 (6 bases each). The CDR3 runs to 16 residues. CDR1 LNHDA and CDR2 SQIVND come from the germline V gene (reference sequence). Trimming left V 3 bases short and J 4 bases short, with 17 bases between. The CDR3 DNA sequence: TGTGCCAGTAGTATCCGAAGGGGGGACTGGGCAGATACGCAGTATTTT. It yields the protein CASSIRRGDWADTQYF.

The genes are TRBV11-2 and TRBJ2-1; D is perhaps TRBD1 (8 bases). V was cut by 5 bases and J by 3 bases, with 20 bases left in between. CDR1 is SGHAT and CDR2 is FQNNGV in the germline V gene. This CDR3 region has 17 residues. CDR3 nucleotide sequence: TGTGCCAGCAGCCCACGCAGGGGGCGGGGGTTCTACAATGAGCAGTTCTTC. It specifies CASSPRRGRGFYNEQFF.

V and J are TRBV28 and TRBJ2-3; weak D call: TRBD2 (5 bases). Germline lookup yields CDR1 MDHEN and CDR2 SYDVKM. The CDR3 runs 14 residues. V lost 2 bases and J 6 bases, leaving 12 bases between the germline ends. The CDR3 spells CASSLDYQGDTQYF. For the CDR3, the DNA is TGTGCCAGCAGTTTAGACTACCAAGGGGATACGCAGTATTTT. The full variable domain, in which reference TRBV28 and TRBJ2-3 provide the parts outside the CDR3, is DVKVTQSSRYLVKRTGEKVFLECVQDMDHENMFWYRQDPGLGLRLIYFSYDVKMKEKGDIPEGYSVSREKKERFSLILESASTNQTSMYLCASSLDYQGDTQYFGPGTRLTVL.

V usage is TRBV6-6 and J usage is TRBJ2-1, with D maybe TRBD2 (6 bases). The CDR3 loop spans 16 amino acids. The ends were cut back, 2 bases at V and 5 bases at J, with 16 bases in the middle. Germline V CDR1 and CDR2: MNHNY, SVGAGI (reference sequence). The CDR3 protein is CASSYGGGPRHNEQFF. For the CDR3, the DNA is TGTGCCAGCAGTTACGGAGGAGGGCCCAGACACAATGAGCAGTTCTTC.

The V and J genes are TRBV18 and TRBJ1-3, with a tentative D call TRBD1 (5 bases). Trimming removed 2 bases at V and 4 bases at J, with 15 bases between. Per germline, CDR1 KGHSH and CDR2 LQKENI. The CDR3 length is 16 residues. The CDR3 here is CASSPSAQGAGNTIYF. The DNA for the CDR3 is TGTGCCAGCTCACCATCCGCTCAGGGCGCGGGAAACACCATATATTTT. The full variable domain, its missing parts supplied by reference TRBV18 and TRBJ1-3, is NAGVMQNPRHLVRRRGQEARLRCSPMKGHSHVYWYRQLPEEGLKFMVYLQKENIIDESGMPKERFSAEFPKEGPSILRIQQVVRGDSAAYFCASSPSAQGAGNTIYFGEGSWLTVV.

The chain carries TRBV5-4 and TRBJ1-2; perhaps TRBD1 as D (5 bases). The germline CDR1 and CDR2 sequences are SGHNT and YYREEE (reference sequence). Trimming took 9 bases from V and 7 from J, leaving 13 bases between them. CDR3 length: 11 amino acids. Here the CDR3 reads CATTGGGGYTF. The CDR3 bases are TGTGCCACCACTGGGGGGGGTGGCTACACCTTC.

CDR3 in amino acids: CASSAVGYGYTF. Here the CDR3 DNA reads TGTGCATCCAGTGCGGTCGGCTATGGCTACACCTTC. This chain links TRBV9 with TRBJ1-2; D uncertain. The CDR3 extends over 12 amino acids. CDR1 SGDLS and CDR2 YYNGEE come from the germline V gene.